This T cell receptor beta chain is from a study of identifying expanded T cells in peripheral blood. Produced via immunoSEQ multiplex PCR; TCRdb's table is partial and in-frame only. The data contain some 95,000 clones, approximately 86% of them singletons. No infections or other immune events were documented during collection. V gave up 0 bases and J gave up 5 bases, with 12 bases separating them. The V gene's germline CDR1 is SGDLS and CDR2 YYNGEE. This CDR3 has 15 residues. About this clone itself: The antigen remains unidentified.

Findings and caveats of the study: Variance in clone template counts between roughly two-week samples significantly increased with total template count across all healthy donors. About 1.2 clones differed between technical replicates, versus 16.4 and 19 over time.

The chain carries TRBV9 and TRBJ1-5; possible D gene TRBD1, 5 bases. The sequencing input was blood. This TCR was recovered from a person aged 18-70 years in good health. CDR3 protein: CASSVGEGSDQPQHF. The CDR3 region has the DNA TGTGCCAGCAGCGTAGGTGAGGGGTCGGATCAGCCCCAGCATTTT.